The text below deals with one T cell receptor beta chain. This clonotype was recorded many times. Its target antigen remains unknown. Base-call qualities are not available, and no considerably larger clone is one nucleotide away. cDNA was synthesized by template-switch 5'RACE using a primer with a 10-nucleotide random unique molecular identifier that tagged each TCR transcript. Over 180 million TCR-beta sequences, covering 15-18 subjects, were produced in each sequencing run. The RNeasy kit was used for extraction of total RNA. The KAPA Real-time Library Amplification kit was used to amplify TCR-beta VDJ regions with primers targeting the TCR constant region and the 5'RACE anchor. Sample indexes and Illumina adaptors were added in a first PCR, and a second PCR then increased library yield. The roughly 650 bp TCR product was size-selected on a 2% E-gel SizeSelection system after Ampure bead purification. Before pooling, library quality was assessed on a Bioanalyzer, concentration was determined with Qubit, and library quantification was performed with the Kapa Library Quantification kit. Paired-end 2 x 150 bp sequencing of the libraries was performed on an Illumina HiSeq 2500. To increase sequence diversity, roughly 24-32% phiX was spiked into each library pool. Regarding the original processing steps: The UMI-based MiGEC pipeline processed quality-filtered reads and removed over 85% of raw TCR sequences during error correction. VDJ genes were aligned to IMGT germline references, and clonotypes were defined by unique CDR3 amino acid sequence plus V-J genes. Clonal expansion, Shannon diversity, and CDR3 relatedness (CalcPairwiseDistances, ClusterSamples) were evaluated with VDJtools, and phylogenetic trees were built with CLCbio workbench. Using coefficient-of-variation modelling across technical triplicates, the study counted a clone as expanded if it had at least 8 unique UMIs. TCRdb trimmed the raw reads at Q25, called clones with MiXCR and kept productive beta chains. CDR3 protein duplicates are merged, each entry listing the most common genes and DNA. What appears here as the V and J calls and clone size reflects TCRdb's work, not the paper's. This sample gives roughly 17,000 distinct CDR3 sequences in total; approximately 8.8% of them show up just once. The top ten constitute around 40% of the sample.

The healthy controls were volunteers from blood banks in Maryland, USA. For sorted-subset TCR libraries, approximately 1 million sorted CD4+ or CD8+ T cells were used. PBMCs were separated from peripheral blood using Ficoll-Hypaque density gradient centrifugation and then cryopreserved in liquid nitrogen. Paired sorted CD4+ and CD8+ subsets came from healthy controls, HAM/TSP patients and MS patients. This sample stems from a study of neurological immune-mediated disorders (dated by TCRdb to between 2018 and 2021). Study-wide context: Using UMI-based sequencing, the study compared peripheral blood TCR-beta repertoires from patients with HTLV-I-associated myelopathy (HAM/TSP), patients with multiple sclerosis, and healthy controls. The roughly 99 TCR-beta libraries covered PBMC samples along with longitudinal samples, technical triplicates, and paired sorted CD4+ and CD8+ T-cell subsets. The cohort comprised about 71 subjects: some 15 HAM/TSP patients, 35 or so multiple sclerosis patients and about 20 healthy controls.

General findings and caveats noted by the study authors: The highest TCR clonal expansion was observed in HAM/TSP patients, whereas the lowest was observed in MS patients, even when compared with healthy controls. No identical CDR3 amino acid sequences were shared among expanded clones across subjects, suggesting private TCR-beta repertoires in all groups.

Trimming removed 6 bases from V and 2 bases from J, leaving 14 bases between the germline ends. The CDR3 has 14 amino acids, counting the end cysteine and phenylalanine. Solely the CDR3 DNA is kept, with 42 bases framed from the first base. The germline V gene encodes CDR1 MDHEN and CDR2 SYDVKM. The source is a man aged 50 to 59 in good health. The chain joins TRBV28 to TRBJ2-7, and perhaps TRBD2 as D gene, on 5 matching bases. Material for sequencing was CD8+ T cells from blood. The CDR3 region has the sequence CASSRRSGTYEQYF. DNA sequence: TGTGCCAGCAGCCGCAGATCCGGGACCTACGAGCAGTACTTC.